This paragraph reports one T cell receptor (beta chain). Its antigen is still unknown. This record belongs to a study of OX40 agonist ivuxolimab in advanced cancers. Overall study: Dose-escalation cases comprised hepatocellular carcinoma, melanoma, renal cell or head and neck cancer. Males comprised roughly four fifths of the group, whose mean age was about 60 years (range roughly 20 to 85).

Data came from immunoSEQ multiplex PCR; TCRdb stores just in-frame clones and leaves some out. The data show about 60,000 clones, roughly 90% seen once. The study, taken as a whole, reports: No antigen was identified for the clonally expanded peripheral T cells. CD4+ and CD8+ T cells in blood underwent clonal expansion by week 6 at 0.1 to 3.0 mg/kg.

CDR1 is SGHRS and CDR2 is YFSETQ in the germline V gene. The CDR3 has 17 amino acids. V was clipped by 2 bases and J by 1 base; unmatched bases: 8. The sequence was obtained from an adult with an advanced solid tumor such as melanoma, head and neck, liver or kidney cancer. The V and J genes are TRBV5-1 and TRBJ2-2; TRBD2 aligns across 7 bases. The sample was CD4+ or CD8+ T cells sorted from blood, taken in a trial of the OX40 agonist ivuxolimab. The CDR3 sequence: CASSFLGLAVNTGELFF. In nucleotides, the CDR3 is TGCGCCAGCAGCTTCCTTGGGCTAGCGGTGAACACCGGGGAGCTGTTTTTT.